This entry is about one TCR beta chain. Its target is unknown. The PCR ran on 60 Vbeta and 13 Jbeta primers. This table comes from immunoSEQ multiplex PCR, and its TCRdb copy is limited to in-frame clones, with some not included. The sample holds over 65,000 clones, under 70% seen once. The germline V gene encodes CDR1 LNHDA and CDR2 SQIVND (reference sequence). V was clipped by 4 bases and J by 3 bases; unmatched bases: 6. The CDR3 extends over 14 amino acids. This sample is part of a study of cytomegalovirus exposure and HLA in healthy donors. Whole-study results and caveats: Several top significant clusters appeared, in a later analysis, to be linked to common viral pathogens.

This sequence originates from a woman aged 50 to 60 in good health and CMV-seropositive. The sample comprised PBMCs. This chain connects TRBV19 to TRBJ2-7; 7 bases line up with TRBD2. The CDR3 DNA reads TGTGCCAGTAGTAGGGTCGGGGGGTTCTACGAGCAGTACTTC. This sequence encodes CASSRVGGFYEQYF.